The 24 T cell receptor beta chains listed next were all sequenced from one sample in a study of T cells in Graves' hyperthyroidism and ophthalmopathy. RNA transcripts served as the template for amplifying TCR beta CDR3 regions. Initially, a first-round RT-PCR of the TCR CDR3 employed the HTBI primer set. One entry per CDR3 protein, called by TCRdb with MiXCR from the multiplex PCR reads. The table has under 450,000 distinct CDR3 sequences, roughly 14% seen once; the top ten hold about 20%. The sequenced sample was blood. Receptors were obtained from a man aged 30 to 39 with Graves' hyperthyroidism that later progressed to Graves' ophthalmopathy.

The table lists this clonotype with a few counts. The gene calls are TRBV20-1 and TRBJ1-2, with D perhaps matching TRBD1 (5 bases). The CDR3 length is 10 residues. From germline, CDR1 is DFQATT and CDR2 SNEGSKA (reference sequence). V was cut by 3 bases and J by 10 bases, with 9 bases left in between. In nucleotides, the CDR3 is TGCAGTGCTAGCGGGGGGAACTACACCTTC. Protein sequence: CSASGGNYTF.

The sample holds many counts of this clonotype. This chain uses TRBV29-1 with TRBJ1-1; unclear D gene. Germline CDR1 is SQVTM and CDR2 is ANQGSEA. The V end lost 7 bases, the J end lost 1 base, and 13 bases lay between the germline ends. The CDR3 runs to 13 residues. CDR3 DNA: TGCAGCGCCTTAGGGCCCGCGAACACTGAAGCTTTCTTT. Protein sequence: CSALGPANTEAFF.

Ten or more counts support this clonotype. The chain employs TRBV7-2 and TRBJ2-7; D may be TRBD2 (5 bases). Germline values: CDR1 SGHTA, CDR2 FQGNSA. Trimming shortened V by 1 base and J by 2 bases, and 15 bases separated the two germline ends. The CDR3 contains 16 residues. Written as DNA, the CDR3 is TGTGCCAGCAGCTTAGAACCGGGGAGAATAACCTACGAGCAGTACTTC. Its translation is CASSLEPGRITYEQYF.

This sequence joins TRBV4-1 and TRBJ2-1; D possibly matches TRBD1 or TRBD2 (6 bases each). Germline CDR1 MGHRA, CDR2 YSYEKL. V was cut by 1 base and J by 0 bases, with 16 bases left in between. There are 18 residues in the CDR3. CDR3 residues: CASSQGKGGLSSYNEQFF. CDR3 nucleotides: TGCGCCAGCAGCCAAGGGAAGGGGGGACTTAGCTCCTACAATGAGCAGTTCTTC.

The chain has TRBV19 and TRBJ2-2; D is undetermined. This CDR3 is built from 15 residues. V dropped 3 bases and J dropped 6 bases, with 14 bases sitting between them. The V gene's germline CDR1 is LNHDA and CDR2 SQIVND (reference sequence). This CDR3 reads CASSIAAHGPGELFF. The CDR3 coding sequence is TGTGCCAGTAGTATCGCAGCCCATGGCCCCGGGGAGCTGTTTTTT.

This clonotype was found a few times. The V and J genes are TRBV4-1 and TRBJ2-3; TRBD2 is a possible D gene (6 bases). CDR3 length: 14 amino acids. Germline CDR1 MGHRA, CDR2 YSYEKL. V dropped 3 bases and J dropped 3 bases, with 10 bases sitting between them. CDR3 sequence: CASSHRGTTDTQYF. In DNA form, the CDR3 reads TGCGCCAGCAGCCACCGGGGGACTACAGATACGCAGTATTTT.

The sample holds a few counts of this clonotype. The J gene is TRBJ1-2, the V gene TRBV5-1; a possible D gene is TRBD1 (6 bases). Germline CDR1 is SGHRS and CDR2 is YFSETQ. The V and J ends lost 3 bases and 6 bases respectively, with 15 bases between them. This CDR3 spans 14 amino acids. The CDR3 bases are TGCGCCAGCAGCTGGGAACAGGGAAGAGATGGCTACACCTTC. Its translation is CASSWEQGRDGYTF.

This chain joins TRBV12-3 or TRBV12-4 and TRBJ1-6; tentative D call: TRBD1 (6 bases). The ends were cut back, 5 bases at V and 6 bases at J, with 11 bases in the middle. This CDR3 contains 14 residues. The CDR3 coding sequence is TGTGCCAGCAGTATACAGGGAATTAATTCACCCCTCCACTTT. As protein: CASSIQGINSPLHF.

The chain is built from TRBV30 and TRBJ2-1, with 12 bases identical to TRBD2. Germline CDR1 is GTSNPN and CDR2 is SVGIG (reference sequence). V was clipped by 6 bases and J by 8 bases; unmatched bases: 8. CDR3 length equals 14 residues. The CDR3 DNA is TGTGCCTGCCCGACTAGCGGGGGTTGGGATGAGCAGTTCTTC. Its translation is CACPTSGGWDEQFF. Full variable domain (remainder filled in from reference TRBV30 and TRBJ2-1): SQTIHQWPATLVQPVGSPLSLECTVEGTSNPNLYWYRQAAGRGLQLLFYSVGIGQISSEVPQNLSASRPQDRQFILSSKKLLLSDSGFYLCACPTSGGWDEQFFGPGTRLTVL.

This clonotype was picked up many times. The chain links TRBV6-5 to TRBJ2-1; D is unclear. The ends were cut back, 2 bases at V and 7 bases at J, with 6 bases in the middle. This CDR3 has 12 amino acids. The germline V gene has CDR1 MNHEY and CDR2 SVGAGI. CDR3 in amino acids: CASSYGFNEQFF. CDR3 bases: TGTGCCAGCAGTTACGGGTTTAATGAGCAGTTCTTC.

This clonotype was seen many times. The rearrangement joins TRBV4-1 to TRBJ1-5, with no clear D. The CDR3 sequence is 16 residues long. Germline loops: CDR1 MGHRA, CDR2 YSYEKL. Trimming removed 2 bases from V and 0 bases from J, with 11 bases in between. CDR3 nucleotide sequence: TGCGCCAGCAGCCAATTGTACAGTACTAGCAATCAGCCCCAGCATTTT. As protein: CASSQLYSTSNQPQHF.

In its sample, this clonotype was seen many times. The chain recombines TRBV2 with TRBJ2-3; TRBD1 aligns across 7 bases. Germline lookup yields CDR1 SNHLY and CDR2 FYNNEI. The J segment lost 1 base and the V segment lost 4 bases, leaving 5 bases of the junction unmatched. This CDR3 is built from 15 residues. CDR3 region: CASSGQGIGTDTQYF. The CDR3, as DNA: TGTGCCAGCAGTGGACAGGGAATCGGCACAGATACGCAGTATTTT.

Ten or more counts support this clonotype. This chain links TRBV7-4 with TRBJ2-3, with 7 bases lining up with TRBD1. V was pared by 5 bases and J by 7 bases, with 9 bases of the junction left unmatched. Germline lookup yields CDR1 SGHVT and CDR2 SQSDAQ. There are 14 residues in the CDR3. The chain's CDR3 is CASSMDRSCYTQYF. CDR3 nucleotide sequence: TGTGCCAGCAGCATGGACAGGAGTTGCTATACGCAGTATTTT. The full variable domain, rest sourced from reference TRBV7-4 and TRBJ2-3, is GAGVSQSPRYKVAKRGRDVALRCDSISGHVTLYWYRQTLGQGSEVLTYSQSDAQRDKSGRPSGRFSAERPERSVSTLKIQRTEQGDSAVYLCASSMDRSCYTQYFGPGTRLTVL.

This clonotype has at least ten counts. This rearrangement joins TRBV28 to TRBJ2-2, with TRBD2 matching 7 bases. This CDR3 has 14 residues. J lost 1 base, V lost 7 bases, and 3 bases had no gene match. The germline CDR1 and CDR2 sequences are MDHEN and SYDVKM. Here the CDR3 reads CASIWGGNTGELFF. Here the CDR3 DNA reads TGTGCCAGCATTTGGGGGGGGAACACCGGGGAGCTGTTTTTT.

V gene TRBV5-1 combines with J gene TRBJ2-7, with D possibly being TRBD2 (6 bases). The CDR3 is 16 residues long. The germline gives CDR1 SGHRS, CDR2 YFSETQ. With 1 base removed from V and 2 bases from J, the gap between germline ends came to 16 bases. The DNA of the CDR3 is TGCGCCAGCAGCTTGCCATTAGGCGGGGAGACCTACGAGCAGTACTTC. This encodes CASSLPLGGETYEQYF. The variable domain in full, with the rest retrieved from reference TRBV5-1 and TRBJ2-7, is KAGVTQTPRYLIKTRGQQVTLSCSPISGHRSVSWYQQTPGQGLQFLFEYFSETQRNKGNFPGRFSGRQFSNSRSEMNVSTLELGDSALYLCASSLPLGGETYEQYFGPGTRLTVT.

This clonotype has a handful of counts. J is TRBJ2-2 and V is TRBV11-2; TRBD1 agrees at 7 bases. Looked up from germline, CDR1 is SGHAT and CDR2 is FQNNGV. The J segment lost 3 bases and the V segment lost 5 bases, leaving 6 bases of the junction unmatched. The CDR3 runs to 15 residues. The CDR3 region has the DNA TGTGCCAGCAGCCATGGGGACAGTGACACCGGGGAGCTGTTTTTT. The encoded protein is CASSHGDSDTGELFF. Supplemented by reference TRBV11-2 and TRBJ2-2, the full variable domain reads EAGVAQSPRYKIIEKRQSVAFWCNPISGHATLYWYQQILGQGPKLLIQFQNNGVVDDSQLPKDRFSAERLKGVDSTLKIQPAKLEDSAVYLCASSHGDSDTGELFFGEGSRLTVL.

J is TRBJ2-7 and V is TRBV7-8; the match to TRBD1 covers 8 bases. The V gene's germline CDR1 is SGHVS and CDR2 FQNEAQ. V was clipped by 4 bases and J by 4 bases; unmatched bases: 9. CDR3 length: 15 residues. DNA of the CDR3: TGTGCCAGCAGCTCAGGGGCGAGACAGGGGTACGAGCAGTACTTC. It translates to CASSSGARQGYEQYF.

This clonotype was counted only a few times. The chain carries TRBV27 and TRBJ1-6, with TRBD1 as a possible D gene (5 bases). Germline V lookup: CDR1 MNHEY, CDR2 SMNVEV (reference sequence). V lost 7 bases and J lost 4, with 11 bases in between. This CDR3 has 14 residues. The CDR3 reads CASKTGGYNSPLHF. CDR3 DNA: TGTGCCAGCAAGACGGGGGGTTATAATTCACCCCTCCACTTT.

The rearrangement links TRBV20-1 to TRBJ1-2; no clear D gene. This CDR3 comprises 16 residues. Between the trimmed V and J ends, which lost 1 base and 2 bases, there was a span of 17 bases. The germline gives CDR1 DFQATT, CDR2 SNEGSKA (reference sequence). For the CDR3, the DNA is TGCAGTGCTAGAGCCCCGGGCACAGCCGGAAACTATGGCTACACCTTC. This translates into CSARAPGTAGNYGYTF.

This clonotype has just a few counts. This rearrangement joins TRBV20-1 to TRBJ2-5, with TRBD2 identical over 12 bases. The V and J ends lost 4 bases and 1 base, in that order; junction bases with no gene match: 16. Germline CDR1 reads DFQATT; CDR2 reads SNEGSKA (reference sequence). The CDR3 consists of 19 residues. The CDR3 sequence is CSATRVETSGGGFQETQYF. The CDR3 bases are TGCAGTGCTACGAGAGTTGAGACTAGCGGGGGAGGGTTCCAAGAGACCCAGTACTTC.

This clonotype turned up a few times. CDR3 nucleotide sequence: TGCAGTGCTAGAGCGGGCGGGGGGTCAATCGAGCAGTACTTC. Its protein product is CSARAGGGSIEQYF. The chain joins TRBV20-1 to TRBJ2-7; the match to TRBD2 covers 8 bases. CDR1 is DFQATT and CDR2 is SNEGSKA in the germline V gene (reference sequence). The V gene end was trimmed by 1 base and the J gene end by 6 bases; junction bases not matched to a gene: 8. The CDR3 is made up of 14 amino acids.

This clonotype was detected ten times or more. This chain uses TRBV7-6 with TRBJ2-2, with TRBD1 matching 7 bases. Per the germline V gene, CDR1 is SGHVS and CDR2 is FNYEAQ. V trimming: 2 bases; J trimming: 4 bases; junction bases outside the gene matches: 7. This CDR3 has 16 residues. CDR3 protein: CASSLFEGAGTGELFF. Written as DNA, the CDR3 is TGTGCCAGCAGCTTATTTGAGGGGGCCGGCACCGGGGAGCTGTTTTTT.

This clonotype occurred many times. The chain uses TRBV27 and TRBJ2-7; 7 bases fit TRBD1. The length of the CDR3 is 16 residues. V shed 6 bases and J 0 bases; nucleotides not matched to a gene: 11. Per the germline V gene, CDR1 is MNHEY and CDR2 is SMNVEV (reference sequence). The DNA for the CDR3 is TGTGCCAGCAGAGCTCCCCGGGACAGATACTCCTACGAGCAGTACTTC. Protein product: CASRAPRDRYSYEQYF.

As for this clonotype: Mismatch with germline at one junction end may stem from a read error. V and J are TRBV27 and TRBJ1-5; tentative D call: TRBD1 (5 bases). This CDR3 comprises 15 residues. Germline CDR1 reads MNHEY; CDR2 reads SMNVEV (reference sequence). This CDR3 reads CASSPTGAGLGPQRF. Written as DNA, the CDR3 is TGTGCCAGCAGCCCCACCGGGGCAGGGTTAGGGCCCCAGCGTTTT.